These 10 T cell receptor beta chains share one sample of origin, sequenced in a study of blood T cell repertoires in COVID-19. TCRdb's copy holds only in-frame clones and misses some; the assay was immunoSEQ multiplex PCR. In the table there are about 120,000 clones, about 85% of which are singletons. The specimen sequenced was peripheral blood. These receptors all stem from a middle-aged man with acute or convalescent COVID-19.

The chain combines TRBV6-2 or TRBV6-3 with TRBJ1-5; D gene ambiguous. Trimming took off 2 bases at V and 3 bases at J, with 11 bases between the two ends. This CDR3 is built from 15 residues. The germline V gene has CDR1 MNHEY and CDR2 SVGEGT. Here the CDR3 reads CASSYEGTDNQPQHF. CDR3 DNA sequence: TGTGCCAGCAGTTACGAGGGAACGGACAATCAGCCCCAGCATTTT.

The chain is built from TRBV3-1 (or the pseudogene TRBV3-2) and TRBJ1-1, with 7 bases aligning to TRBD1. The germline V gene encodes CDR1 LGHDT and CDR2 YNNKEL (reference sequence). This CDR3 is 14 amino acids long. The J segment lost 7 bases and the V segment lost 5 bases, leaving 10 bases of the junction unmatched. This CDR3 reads CASSSTDWDSEAFF. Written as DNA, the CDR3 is TGTGCCAGCAGCTCGACGGATTGGGACAGTGAAGCTTTCTTT.

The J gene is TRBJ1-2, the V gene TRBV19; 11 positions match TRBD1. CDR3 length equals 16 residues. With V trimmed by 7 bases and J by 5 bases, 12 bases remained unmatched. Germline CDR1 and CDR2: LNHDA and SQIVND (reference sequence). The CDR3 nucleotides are TGTGCCAGTACCGCGCGCCGGGACAGGGGGAGGTATGGCTACACCTTC. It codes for CASTARRDRGRYGYTF. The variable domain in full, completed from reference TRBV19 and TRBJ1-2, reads DGGITQSPKYLFRKEGQNVTLSCEQNLNHDAMYWYRQDPGQGLRLIYYSQIVNDFQKGDIAEGYSVSREKKESFPLTVTSAQKNPTAFYLCASTARRDRGRYGYTFGSGTRLTVV.

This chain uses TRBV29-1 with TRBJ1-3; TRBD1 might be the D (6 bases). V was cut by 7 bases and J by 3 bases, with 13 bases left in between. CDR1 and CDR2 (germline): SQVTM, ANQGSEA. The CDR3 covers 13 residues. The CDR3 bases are TGCAGCGCACAGGGTTGGGATGGAAACACCATATATTTT. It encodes CSAQGWDGNTIYF. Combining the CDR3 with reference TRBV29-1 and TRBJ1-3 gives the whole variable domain SAVISQKPSRDICQRGTSLTIQCQVDSQVTMMFWYRQQPGQSLTLIATANQGSEATYESGFVIDKFPISRPNLTFSTLTVSNMSPEDSSIYLCSAQGWDGNTIYFGEGSWLTVV.

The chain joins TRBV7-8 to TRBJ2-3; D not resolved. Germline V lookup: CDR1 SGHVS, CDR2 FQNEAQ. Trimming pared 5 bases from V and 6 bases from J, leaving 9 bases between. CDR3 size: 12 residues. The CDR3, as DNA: TGTGCCAGCAGCCGGGCCTTGGATACGCAGTATTTT. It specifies CASSRALDTQYF.

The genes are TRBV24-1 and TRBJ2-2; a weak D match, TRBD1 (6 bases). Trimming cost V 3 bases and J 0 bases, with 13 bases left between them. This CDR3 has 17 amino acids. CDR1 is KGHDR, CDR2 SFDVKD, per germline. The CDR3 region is CATSDPGHRTNTGELFF. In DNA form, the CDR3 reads TGTGCCACCAGTGATCCGGGACACCGGACGAACACCGGGGAGCTGTTTTTT.

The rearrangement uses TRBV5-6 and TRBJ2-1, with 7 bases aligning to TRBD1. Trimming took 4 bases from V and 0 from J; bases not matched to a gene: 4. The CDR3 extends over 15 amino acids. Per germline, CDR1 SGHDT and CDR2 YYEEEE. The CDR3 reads CASSRAGGSYNEQFF. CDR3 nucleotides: TGTGCCAGCAGCCGCGCAGGGGGCTCCTACAATGAGCAGTTCTTC.

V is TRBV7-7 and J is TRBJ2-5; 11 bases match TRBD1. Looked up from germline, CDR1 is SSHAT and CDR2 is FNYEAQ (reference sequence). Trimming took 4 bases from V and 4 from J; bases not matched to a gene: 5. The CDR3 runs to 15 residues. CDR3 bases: TGTGCCAGCAGCTACGGACAGGGGGCGGGAGAGACCCAGTACTTC. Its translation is CASSYGQGAGETQYF.

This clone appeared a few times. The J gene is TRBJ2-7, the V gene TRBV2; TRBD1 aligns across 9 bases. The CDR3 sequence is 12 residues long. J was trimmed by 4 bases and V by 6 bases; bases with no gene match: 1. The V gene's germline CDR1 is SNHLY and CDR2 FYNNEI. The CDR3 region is CASSGTGYEQYF. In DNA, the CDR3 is TGTGCCAGCAGCGGGACAGGGTACGAGCAGTACTTC.

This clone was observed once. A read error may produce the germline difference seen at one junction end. Written as DNA, the CDR3 is TGTGTCAGTAGTAAAACTCGGTCAGGGGGGCCCTACGAGCAGTACTTC. The encoded protein is CVSSKTRSGGPYEQYF. This chain connects TRBV19 to TRBJ2-7; D perhaps matches TRBD1 (7 bases). Germline loops: CDR1 LNHDA, CDR2 SQIVND (reference sequence). This CDR3 spans 16 amino acids.